Listed below are T cell receptor beta chains from one sample, sequenced in a study of human T cells and chemical hapten exposure. TCRdb ran MiXCR on the RACE reads and lists one entry per CDR3 protein. The table includes tens of thousands of distinct CDR3 sequences, over 8.5% detected once. Sequencing was performed on whole blood, taken in connection with sensitization to the hapten diphenylcyclopropenone (DPC). The source of these receptors is a man aged 30 to 39 with alopecia areata. Some clones in this sample may be carry-over from other donors' samples. Each CDR3 is given with its conserved first and last residue. D genes are given only for firm matches. Rows may omit the clone size; those that give it use once, few, many or a size class.

J: TRBJ1-1; V: TRBV5-1; D: NA; size: NA; DNA: TGCGCCAGCAGCTGGGGGCAGGGAACTGAAGCTTTCTTT; CDR3: CASSWGQGTEAFF
J: TRBJ2-1; V: TRBV5-1; D: NA; size: many; DNA: TGCGCCAGCAGCTTGGTCCTGGGGGCGAGTATGAATGAGCAGTTCTTC; CDR3: CASSLVLGASMNEQFF
J: TRBJ1-5; V: TRBV6-2/TRBV6-3; D: TRBD1; size: many; DNA: TGTGCCAGCAGCCCAAGAGGGACAGGGGGCTTGAGCAATCAGCCCCAGCATTTT; CDR3: CASSPRGTGGLSNQPQHF
J: TRBJ2-7; V: TRBV18; D: NA; size: few; DNA: TGTGCCAGCTCACCCAGGACCTCCTACGAGCAGTACTTC; CDR3: CASSPRTSYEQYF
J: TRBJ2-6; V: TRBV6-2/TRBV6-3; D: NA; size: many; DNA: TGTGCCAGCAGTTACTCCGTAGGATCAGGTGACGGGGCCAACGTCCTGACTTTC; CDR3: CASSYSVGSGDGANVLTF
J: TRBJ2-7; V: TRBV29-1; D: TRBD2; size: few; DNA: TGCAGCGTTGGTGCGGGAGGCCCTAGCGAGCAGTACTTC; CDR3: CSVGAGGPSEQYF
J: TRBJ2-2; V: TRBV5-1; D: TRBD1; size: few; DNA: TGCGCCAGCAGCTTGGAAACACAGGGGCACACCGGGGAGCTGTTTTTT; CDR3: CASSLETQGHTGELFF
J: TRBJ1-1; V: TRBV5-5; D: TRBD1; size: many; DNA: TGTGCCAGCAGCCCTAATCCAGGGGGCACTGAAGCTTTCTTT; CDR3: CASSPNPGGTEAFF
J: TRBJ2-3; V: TRBV11-2; D: NA; size: many; DNA: TGTGCCAGCAGCTTAGACTACACAGATACGCAGTATTTT; CDR3: CASSLDYTDTQYF
J: TRBJ2-1; V: TRBV19; D: NA; size: few; DNA: TGTGCCAGTAGTGCTGACATGAGCTCCTACAATGAGCAGTTCTTC; CDR3: CASSADMSSYNEQFF
J: TRBJ2-7; V: TRBV20-1; D: NA; size: many; DNA: TGCAGCTTCGGGGATAGCTCCTACGAGCAGTACTTC; CDR3: CSFGDSSYEQYF
J: TRBJ1-2; V: TRBV3-1; D: NA; size: medium-sized; DNA: TGTGCCAGCAGCCAAGTTGACAGAAATGGCTACACCTTC; CDR3: CASSQVDRNGYTF
J: TRBJ2-1; V: TRBV18; D: TRBD2; size: NA; DNA: TGTGCCAGCTCACCTGATTTAGCGGGGTGGGGGAACAATGAGCAGTTCTTC; CDR3: CASSPDLAGWGNNEQFF
J: TRBJ2-1; V: TRBV7-8; D: NA; size: medium-sized; DNA: TGTGCCAGCAGCTTACTCTCGAATGAGCAGTTCTTC; CDR3: CASSLLSNEQFF
J: TRBJ2-4; V: TRBV3-1; D: TRBD2; size: few; DNA: TGTGCCAGCAGCCCGACTAGCGGGGGGGAAAACATTCAGTACTTC; CDR3: CASSPTSGGENIQYF
J: TRBJ1-4; V: TRBV7-9; D: NA; size: many; DNA: TGTGCCAGCAGTGCCAGTTCAACTAATGAAAAACTGTTTTTT; CDR3: CASSASSTNEKLFF
J: TRBJ1-3; V: TRBV20-1; D: NA; size: few; DNA: TGCAGTGCTGGCGACAGAACCTCTGGAAACACCATATATTTT; CDR3: CSAGDRTSGNTIYF
J: TRBJ1-1; V: TRBV18; D: TRBD1; size: many; DNA: TGTGCCAGCTCACCATCGGACAGGGCAGGGACTGAAGCTTTCTTT; CDR3: CASSPSDRAGTEAFF
J: TRBJ2-7; V: TRBV5-6; D: NA; size: NA; DNA: TGTGCCAGCAGCTTGGTCTCCTACGAGCAGTACTTC; CDR3: CASSLVSYEQYF
J: TRBJ2-1; V: TRBV10-1; D: NA; size: many; DNA: TGCGCCAGCAGTGAGTGGCTAGCGACGCCCTACAATGAGCAGTTCTTC; CDR3: CASSEWLATPYNEQFF
J: TRBJ1-2; V: TRBV2; D: NA; size: NA; DNA: TGTGCCAGCAGTGAATCGGTCTCTAAGGGCTACACCTTC; CDR3: CASSESVSKGYTF
J: TRBJ2-7; V: TRBV14; D: NA; size: many; DNA: TGTGCCAGCAGCCAAGAGCCTGCTTACGAGCAGTACTTC; CDR3: CASSQEPAYEQYF